The 3 T cell receptor beta chains presented below share a single source sample, sequenced in a study of identical twins. TCRdb redid the calling of the 5' RACE reads with MiXCR, one entry per CDR3 protein. The repertoire holds hundreds of thousands of distinct CDR3 sequences, with roughly 24% as singletons. The same data also went into a second study, on T cells expressing NK-cell markers.

Sequenced input: CD4+ T cells sorted from blood. The receptors here all came from a woman aged 18-29 years in good health.

J is TRBJ2-1 and V is TRBV7-2; D is tentatively TRBD1 or TRBD2 (6 bases each). This CDR3 has 17 residues. V was clipped by 4 bases and J by 0 bases, with 16 bases between them. Germline V CDR1 and CDR2: SGHTA, FQGNSA. The CDR3 reads CASSSGGGRSSYNEQFF. The CDR3 nucleotides read TGTGCCAGCAGCTCCGGGGGCGGTAGGAGCTCCTACAATGAGCAGTTCTTC.

The V call is TRBV7-6, the J call TRBJ2-7, with TRBD2 matching 11 bases. The V segment lost 5 bases and the J segment 0 bases; nucleotides outside the gene matches: 6. The CDR3 runs 16 residues. Germline CDR1 SGHVS, CDR2 FNYEAQ. Written as DNA, the CDR3 is TGTGCCAGCAGCCGGACTAGCGGGTTAAGCTCCTACGAGCAGTACTTC. This sequence encodes CASSRTSGLSSYEQYF.

V usage is TRBV29-1 and J usage is TRBJ2-7, with D uncertain. V lost 5 bases and J lost 6, with 20 bases in between. The CDR3 loop spans 14 amino acids. CDR1 and CDR2 (germline): SQVTM, ANQGSEA. In DNA, the CDR3 is TGCAGCGTTAGTAGCACCGGCGGAGCGCGCGAGCAGTACTTC. Residues: CSVSSTGGAREQYF.